This TCR beta chain appears in the sequencing data of a study of blood T cell repertoires in COVID-19. Seattle patient enrollment occurred during active infection, with longitudinal follow-up thereafter. Original data processing: Amplifying reference gene primers gave estimates of nucleated cell counts. TCRdb's table, derived via immunoSEQ multiplex PCR, lists solely in-frame clones and lacks some. V and J calls plus clone size are reproduced from that table; the DNA served to infer D and trimming. Here the sample spans more than 250,000 clones, 75% to 90% being singletons. Germline-derived CDR1 and CDR2 are LNHNV and YYDKDF (reference sequence). The CDR3 loop spans 15 amino acids. As for this clone: One end of the junction fails to match germline, which may point to a read error.

This sequence originates from a woman aged 50 to 60 with COVID-19, enrolled during active disease. Sequencing was performed on peripheral blood. This chain joins TRBV15 and TRBJ1-6; 11 nucleotides align to TRBD1. The CDR3 DNA is TGTGCCATCAGCAGAGGGACAGGGGGAGGTTCACCCCTCCACTTT. Amino acid sequence: CAISRGTGGGSPLHF. Supplemented by reference TRBV15 and TRBJ1-6, the full variable domain reads DAMVIQNPRYQVTQFGKPVTLSCSQTLNHNVMYWYQQKSSQAPKLLFHYYDKDFNNEADTPDNFQSRRPNTSFCFLDIRSPGLGDTAMYLCAISRGTGGGSPLHFGNGTRLTVT.